The entry that follows covers one T cell receptor (beta chain) sequence. Deletions cut 6 bases from V and 4 bases from J, with 10 bases between. Germline V gives CDR1 MNHEY, CDR2 SVGAGI. The CDR3 runs 13 residues. Methods used by the authors: Cell counts per sample came from amplifying reference gene primers. The assay was immunoSEQ multiplex PCR, and TCRdb's table has in-frame clones only and misses some. Clone size and the V and J calls come from that table; the DNA yielded D and trimming. The sample contains about 81,000 clones, roughly 91% of which appear only once. The record originates from a study of blood T cell repertoires in COVID-19. Turning to the study itself: Samples representing acute and convalescent COVID-19 were sourced from the United States, Italy and Spain. The cDNA or gDNA used as material had been derived from T cells, B-cell-depleted T cells, or PBMCs.

This sequence originates from a woman aged 50 to 60 in a cohort sampled during active COVID-19. This chain joins TRBV6-5 and TRBJ1-5; unclear D gene. Sequencing was carried out using peripheral blood. This CDR3 reads CASSNAGNQPQHF. CDR3 nucleotides: TGTGCCAGCAGCAACGCCGGGAATCAGCCCCAGCATTTT.